This passage covers 10 T cell receptor beta chains from one sample sequenced in a study of T cells in Graves' hyperthyroidism and ophthalmopathy. There were TCR beta CDR3 regions amplified from RNA transcripts. Researchers ran a first-round RT-PCR on the TCR CDR3 using the HTBI primer set. Using its own MiXCR run on the multiplex PCR reads, TCRdb lists one record per CDR3 protein. The sample carries roughly 290,000 distinct CDR3 sequences, about a sixth recorded once. The sample was blood. The receptors shown here come from a woman aged 60 to 75 with Graves' ophthalmopathy.

This clonotype was recorded a few times. The J gene is TRBJ1-1, the V gene TRBV6-1; tentative D call: TRBD1 (6 bases). The CDR3 loop spans 13 amino acids. Trimming shortened V by 7 bases and J by 3 bases, and 12 bases separated the two germline ends. Germline lookup yields CDR1 MNHNS and CDR2 SASEGT. Written as DNA, the CDR3 is TGTGCCAGCATTGGACAGTCCTACACTGAAGCTTTCTTT. This sequence encodes CASIGQSYTEAFF.

This clonotype was counted ten times or more. The genes are TRBV27 and TRBJ1-2; D unclear. The CDR3 spans 15 residues. Trimming left V 2 bases short and J 6 bases short, with 16 bases between. Germline V CDR1 and CDR2: MNHEY, SMNVEV (reference sequence). For the CDR3, the DNA is TGTGCCAGCAGTTTAGGACGCCTCCCCGGCGATGGCTACACCTTC. It specifies CASSLGRLPGDGYTF.

This clonotype occurred many times. This chain connects TRBV20-1 to TRBJ2-7, with 7 bases lining up with TRBD1. The V gene's germline CDR1 is DFQATT and CDR2 SNEGSKA (reference sequence). The J segment lost 3 bases and the V segment lost 2 bases, leaving 1 base of the junction unmatched. This CDR3 is built from 12 residues. The CDR3 coding sequence is TGCAGTGCTAGACCAGGGGGCTACGAGCAGTACTTC. Residues: CSARPGGYEQYF.

This clonotype appeared a few times. The chain uses TRBV5-1 and TRBJ2-1; 13 bases are a match to TRBD2. Germline CDR1 and CDR2: SGHRS and YFSETQ. The V gene end was trimmed by 0 bases and the J gene end by 10 bases; junction bases not matched to a gene: 7. The CDR3 extends over 16 amino acids. CDR3 nucleotide sequence: TGCGCCAGCAGCTTGGAACTAGCGGGGGGGCGAGGGGAGCAGTTCTTC. Protein: CASSLELAGGRGEQFF.

This clonotype appeared many times. V is TRBV5-1 and J is TRBJ2-1; D is uncertain. Germline values: CDR1 SGHRS, CDR2 YFSETQ. V shed 1 base and J shed 8 bases, with 7 bases lying between them. This CDR3 spans 12 amino acids. The CDR3 sequence is CASSLLLHEQFF. In nucleotides, the CDR3 is TGCGCCAGCAGCTTGTTACTCCATGAGCAGTTCTTC.

The CDR3 DNA follows: TGCAGTGCTAGTAATCGGCAGGCGAACACCGGGGAGCTGTTTTTT. It specifies CSASNRQANTGELFF. This chain links TRBV20-1 with TRBJ2-2; D gene unclear. The ends were cut back, 3 bases at V and 0 bases at J, with 11 bases in the middle. Germline loops: CDR1 DFQATT, CDR2 SNEGSKA (reference sequence). There are 15 residues in the CDR3.

This clonotype was observed at least ten times. This chain links TRBV5-1 with TRBJ2-1, with TRBD2 as a possible D gene (5 bases). The CDR3 length is 15 residues. Germline V CDR1 and CDR2: SGHRS, YFSETQ. V gave up 0 bases and J gave up 2 bases, with 9 bases separating them. The CDR3 nucleotides are TGCGCCAGCAGCTTGGGCGGGTCGACCTACAATGAGCAGTTCTTC. This sequence encodes CASSLGGSTYNEQFF.

The rearrangement links TRBV5-1 to TRBJ2-7, with D tentatively TRBD1 (6 bases). The CDR3 totals 13 residues. The germline V gene has CDR1 SGHRS and CDR2 YFSETQ. The V end was cut by 2 bases, the J end by 6 bases, with 12 bases between. The CDR3 protein is CASSLTGILEQYF. CDR3 DNA sequence: TGCGCCAGCAGCTTAACAGGGATCCTCGAGCAGTACTTC.

This clonotype was observed many times. The genes are TRBV7-8 and TRBJ2-4, with 9 bases fitting TRBD1. Looked up from germline, CDR1 is SGHVS and CDR2 is FQNEAQ. The CDR3 totals 14 residues. V shed 5 bases and J 9 bases; nucleotides not matched to a gene: 8. The CDR3 sequence is CASSTGTGIAIQYF. CDR3 coding DNA: TGTGCCAGCAGCACCGGGACAGGGATTGCCATTCAGTACTTC.

This clonotype was seen a few times. The chain recombines TRBV5-1 with TRBJ1-2, with TRBD1 matching 9 bases. The germline CDR1 and CDR2 sequences are SGHRS and YFSETQ. The CDR3 totals 16 residues. V shed 0 bases, J shed 2 bases, and the junction held 5 bases outside the gene matches. CDR3 DNA: TGCGCCAGCAGCTTGGGGACAGGGGCCAGAAACTATGGCTACACCTTC. Its protein is CASSLGTGARNYGYTF. The variable domain in full, completed from reference TRBV5-1 and TRBJ1-2, reads KAGVTQTPRYLIKTRGQQVTLSCSPISGHRSVSWYQQTPGQGLQFLFEYFSETQRNKGNFPGRFSGRQFSNSRSEMNVSTLELGDSALYLCASSLGTGARNYGYTFGSGTRLTVV.